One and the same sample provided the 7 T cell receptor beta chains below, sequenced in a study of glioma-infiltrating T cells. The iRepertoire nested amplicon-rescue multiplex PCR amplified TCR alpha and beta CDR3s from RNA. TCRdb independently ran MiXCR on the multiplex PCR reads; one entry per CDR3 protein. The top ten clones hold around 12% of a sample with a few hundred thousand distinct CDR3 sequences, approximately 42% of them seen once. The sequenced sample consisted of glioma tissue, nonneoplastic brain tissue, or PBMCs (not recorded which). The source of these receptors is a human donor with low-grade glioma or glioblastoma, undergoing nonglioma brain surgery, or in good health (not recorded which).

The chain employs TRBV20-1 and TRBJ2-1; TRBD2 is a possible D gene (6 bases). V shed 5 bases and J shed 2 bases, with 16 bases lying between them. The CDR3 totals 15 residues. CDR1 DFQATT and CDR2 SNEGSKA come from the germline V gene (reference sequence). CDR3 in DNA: TGCAGTGCTCGTCCGGACTACAACGCCTACAATGAGCAGTTCTTC. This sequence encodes CSARPDYNAYNEQFF.

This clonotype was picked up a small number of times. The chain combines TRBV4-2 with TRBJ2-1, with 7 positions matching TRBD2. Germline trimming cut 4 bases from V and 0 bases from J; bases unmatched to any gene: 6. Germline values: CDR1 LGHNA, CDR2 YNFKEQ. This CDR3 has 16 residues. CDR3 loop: CASSPRSGNSYNEQFF. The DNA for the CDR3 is TGTGCCAGCAGCCCCCGAAGCGGGAACTCCTACAATGAGCAGTTCTTC.

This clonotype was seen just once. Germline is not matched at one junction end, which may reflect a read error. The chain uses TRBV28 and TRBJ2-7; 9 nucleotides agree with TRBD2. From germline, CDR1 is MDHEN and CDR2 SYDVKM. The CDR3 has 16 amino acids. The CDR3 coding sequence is TGTGCCAGCAGTCCCTTCTTAGCGGGGGCCTCCCACGAGCAGTACTTC. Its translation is CASSPFLAGASHEQYF.

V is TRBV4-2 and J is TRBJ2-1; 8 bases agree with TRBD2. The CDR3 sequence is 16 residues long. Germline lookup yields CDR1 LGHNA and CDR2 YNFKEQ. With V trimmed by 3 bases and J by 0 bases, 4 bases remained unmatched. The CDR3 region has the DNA TGTGCCAGCAGCCAGAATAGCGGGGTCTCCTACAATGAGCAGTTCTTC. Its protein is CASSQNSGVSYNEQFF.

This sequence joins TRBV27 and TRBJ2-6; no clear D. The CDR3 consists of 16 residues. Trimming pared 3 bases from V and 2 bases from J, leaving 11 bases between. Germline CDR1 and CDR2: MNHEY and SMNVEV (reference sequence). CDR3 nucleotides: TGTGCCAGCAGTTTGTTGGGGTTCGCTGGGGCCAACGTCCTGACTTTC. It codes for CASSLLGFAGANVLTF.

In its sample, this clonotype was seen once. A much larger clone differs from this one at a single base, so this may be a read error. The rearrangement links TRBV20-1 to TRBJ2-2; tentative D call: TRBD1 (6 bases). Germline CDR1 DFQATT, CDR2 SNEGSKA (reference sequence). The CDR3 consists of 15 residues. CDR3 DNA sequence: TGCAGTGCTAGTGGAGGACAGATGAACACCGGGGAGCTGCTTTTT. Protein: CSASGGQMNTGELLF.

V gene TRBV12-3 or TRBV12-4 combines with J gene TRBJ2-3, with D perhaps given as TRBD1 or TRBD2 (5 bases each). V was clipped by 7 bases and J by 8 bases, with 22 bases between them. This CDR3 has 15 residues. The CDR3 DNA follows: TGTGCCAGCACCCTACTGGGGGACCCCCCAGGTACGCAGTATTTT. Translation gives CASTLLGDPPGTQYF.